The 13 T cell receptor beta chains listed next were all sequenced from one sample in a study of T cells in Graves' hyperthyroidism and ophthalmopathy. There were TCR beta CDR3 regions amplified from RNA transcripts. TCR CDR3 underwent first-round RT-PCR with the HTBI primer set. A single record per CDR3 protein comes from TCRdb applying MiXCR to the multiplex PCR reads. The sample gives more than 300,000 distinct CDR3 sequences, about 18% of which show up once; 40% is in the top ten. The sample was blood. These receptors were obtained from a man younger than 35 with Graves' ophthalmopathy.

This clonotype was recorded many times. The chain carries TRBV11-2 and TRBJ2-7; 12 bases align to TRBD2. This CDR3 has 18 amino acids. The germline V gene has CDR1 SGHAT and CDR2 FQNNGV. Trimming took 4 bases from V and 2 from J; bases not matched to a gene: 12. The CDR3 DNA is TGTGCCAGCAGCTCGACTAGCGGGGGACCTTTAGGGGCCTACGAGCAGTACTTC. It yields the protein CASSSTSGGPLGAYEQYF.

This clonotype appeared many times. The chain is built from TRBV2 and TRBJ2-3, with 7 bases that match TRBD2. With 6 bases clipped from V and 0 bases from J, the junction kept 6 bases outside the gene matches. Per the germline V gene, CDR1 is SNHLY and CDR2 is FYNNEI. The CDR3 covers 15 residues. Here the CDR3 reads CASRGLQTSTDTQYF. The CDR3 DNA sequence: TGTGCCAGCAGGGGACTACAAACTAGCACAGATACGCAGTATTTT.

The DNA for the CDR3 is TGCGCCAGCAGCTTGGAGGGACACCGAGGAAGAGATACGCAGTATTTT. Translated: CASSLEGHRGRDTQYF. The chain recombines TRBV5-1 with TRBJ2-3; tentatively, D is TRBD1 (6 bases). Trimming left V 0 bases short and J 5 bases short, with 16 bases between. The CDR3 is 16 residues long. The germline gives CDR1 SGHRS, CDR2 YFSETQ.

Only a few counts were recorded for this clonotype. For the CDR3, the DNA is TGTGCCAGCAGTTTAGGCAGGGAAGGGACACCCCTCCACTTT. It yields the protein CASSLGREGTPLHF. V usage is TRBV27 and J usage is TRBJ1-6; D is possibly TRBD1 (5 bases). With 2 bases removed from V and 11 bases from J, the gap between germline ends came to 13 bases. CDR3 length: 14 residues. CDR1 and CDR2 (germline): MNHEY, SMNVEV (reference sequence).

In its sample, this clonotype was seen a few times. The chain is built from TRBV20-1 and TRBJ2-3; TRBD2 matches at 12 bases. Losses at the gene ends were 4 bases for V and 4 bases for J; bases not matched to a gene: 12. Germline V lookup: CDR1 DFQATT, CDR2 SNEGSKA (reference sequence). The CDR3 extends over 17 amino acids. The CDR3 spells CSATARLAGVRADTQYF. In DNA form, the CDR3 reads TGCAGTGCTACCGCCCGACTAGCGGGAGTACGGGCAGATACGCAGTATTTT.

The V and J genes are TRBV29-1 and TRBJ2-1; 12 bases are a match to TRBD2. The germline V gene encodes CDR1 SQVTM and CDR2 ANQGSEA. CDR3 length equals 15 residues. Germline trimming cut 5 bases from V and 12 bases from J; bases unmatched to any gene: 14. The chain's CDR3 is CSVIGSSGGAQGQFF. The DNA for the CDR3 is TGCAGCGTTATCGGGTCTAGCGGGGGGGCCCAGGGGCAGTTCTTC.

This clonotype was seen repeatedly, ten times or more. This rearrangement joins TRBV2 to TRBJ1-2; D gene unclear. Germline V CDR1 and CDR2: SNHLY, FYNNEI. This CDR3 is built from 12 residues. V was pared by 11 bases and J by 4 bases, with 14 bases between. CDR3: CALKEVFYGYTF. The DNA of the CDR3 is TGTGCCCTCAAGGAGGTTTTCTATGGCTACACCTTC.

Many counts were recorded for this clonotype. The chain combines TRBV6-1 with TRBJ1-1; 9 bases match TRBD1. The CDR3 is 15 residues long. V lost 5 bases and J lost 1; bases outside the gene matches: 5. Germline V gene data show CDR1 as MNHNS and CDR2 as SASEGT. CDR3 region: CASSSPDRGNTEAFF. DNA of the CDR3: TGTGCCAGCAGTTCCCCGGACAGGGGGAACACTGAAGCTTTCTTT.

This clonotype was recorded at least ten times. The V call is TRBV5-1, the J call TRBJ2-7, with TRBD2 as a possible D gene (6 bases). The germline V gene encodes CDR1 SGHRS and CDR2 YFSETQ. V lost 0 bases and J 0 bases, leaving 10 bases between the germline ends. There are 15 residues in the CDR3. This CDR3 is CASSLEGTFSYEQYF. CDR3 coding DNA: TGCGCCAGCAGCTTGGAGGGGACTTTCTCCTACGAGCAGTACTTC.

This clonotype was seen a few times. The chain carries TRBV19 and TRBJ2-3, with TRBD2 matching 10 bases. Germline V gene lookup returns CDR1 LNHDA and CDR2 SQIVND (reference sequence). This CDR3 has 14 residues. The trim removed 3 bases at V and 3 bases at J, leaving 0 bases unmatched. The CDR3 DNA is TGTGCCAGTAGTATGACTAGCGGGACAGATACGCAGTATTTT. It codes for CASSMTSGTDTQYF.

In DNA form, the CDR3 reads TGTGCCTCACAGGTCCGGAGAGACTATGGCTACACCTTC. It specifies CASQVRRDYGYTF. This chain joins TRBV5-6 and TRBJ1-2; D is perhaps TRBD1 (5 bases). V lost 10 bases and J lost 3, with 16 bases in between. CDR3 size: 13 residues. Germline V CDR1 and CDR2: SGHDT, YYEEEE.

As to this clonotype: A much larger clonotype is one base distant, so this may be a read error. The chain recombines TRBV9 with TRBJ1-2; 10 bases are shared with TRBD1. Germline values: CDR1 SGDLS, CDR2 YYNGEE. CDR3 size: 15 residues. Trimming took 3 bases from V and 6 from J; bases not matched to a gene: 8. The CDR3 is CASSGFSGTGDGYTF. CDR3 in DNA: TGTGCCAGCAGCGGATTCTCCGGGACAGGGGATGGCTACACCTTC.

This clonotype was seen at least ten times. The rearrangement uses TRBV3-1 and TRBJ2-1, with D possibly TRBD2 on 6 matching bases. V lost 8 bases, J lost 3 bases, and 8 bases lay in between. This CDR3 is built from 12 residues. The germline CDR1 and CDR2 sequences are LGHDT and YNNKEL (reference sequence). Here the CDR3 reads CASGRGYNEQFF. In nucleotides, the CDR3 is TGTGCCAGCGGGCGGGGCTACAATGAGCAGTTCTTC.